This entry lists 13 T cell receptor beta chains sequenced from one sample in a study of cytomegalovirus exposure and HLA in healthy donors. The PCR was carried out with 60 Vbeta primers and 13 Jbeta primers. Sequencing used immunoSEQ multiplex PCR; TCRdb keeps in-frame clones, though not all of them. The data contain tens of thousands of clones, 81% of them seen just once; the ten biggest clones take up about 1.2%. Sequenced material: PBMCs. These receptors were taken from a girl aged 2-10 years in good health and CMV-seropositive.

The V gene is TRBV4-1, the J gene TRBJ1-5; D may be TRBD1 (5 bases). There are 15 residues in the CDR3. Trimming pared 3 bases from V and 4 bases from J, leaving 13 bases between. The germline CDR1 and CDR2 sequences are MGHRA and YSYEKL. The CDR3 loop reads CASSQGRGGNQPQHF. Here the CDR3 DNA reads TGCGCCAGCAGCCAGGGGCGGGGTGGTAATCAGCCCCAGCATTTT.

V and J are TRBV9 and TRBJ2-3, with D perhaps TRBD1 (5 bases). CDR1 and CDR2 (germline): SGDLS, YYNGEE. Trimming stripped 0 bases from V and 4 bases from J, with 12 bases between. This CDR3 has 15 amino acids. In DNA form, the CDR3 reads TGTGCCAGCAGCGTAGCAAGGTCAGGGCCAGATACGCAGTATTTT. It yields the protein CASSVARSGPDTQYF.

V usage is TRBV28 and J usage is TRBJ1-5; perhaps TRBD1 as D (5 bases). The germline CDR1 and CDR2 sequences are MDHEN and SYDVKM. V lost 3 bases and J 1 base, leaving 16 bases between the germline ends. This CDR3 spans 17 amino acids. The CDR3 DNA follows: TGTGCCAGCAGTTTCAGGGCAACCCCTTGGAGCAATCAGCCCCAGCATTTT. Translated: CASSFRATPWSNQPQHF.

The chain is built from TRBV29-1 and TRBJ1-1; a possible D gene is TRBD1 (5 bases). V was cut by 7 bases and J by 5 bases, with 14 bases left in between. CDR1 and CDR2 from the germline V gene are SQVTM and ANQGSEA. This CDR3 region has 12 residues. CDR3 in amino acids: CSGASGSTEAFF. The CDR3 DNA reads as TGCAGCGGAGCTTCAGGGTCTACTGAAGCTTTCTTT.

Worth noting for this clone: Other DNA sequences in this specimen translate into the identical CDR3. This sequence joins TRBV28 and TRBJ1-5; D possibly corresponds to TRBD1 (5 bases). Looked up from germline, CDR1 is MDHEN and CDR2 is SYDVKM. V gave up 11 bases and J gave up 4 bases, with 9 bases separating them. There are 11 residues in the CDR3. The CDR3 reads CASGGNQPQHF. In DNA, the CDR3 is TGTGCCTCGGGGGGGAATCAGCCCCAGCATTTT.

V is TRBV29-1 and J is TRBJ1-1; D is uncertain. Trimming took 7 bases from V and 0 from J, leaving 9 bases between them. The CDR3 runs 12 residues. Germline assignment: CDR1 SQVTM and CDR2 ANQGSEA. As DNA, the CDR3 is TGCAGCGGGGCCCTTATGAACACTGAAGCTTTCTTT. This codes for CSGALMNTEAFF. Full variable domain (missing parts from reference TRBV29-1 and TRBJ1-1): SAVISQKPSRDICQRGTSLTIQCQVDSQVTMMFWYRQQPGQSLTLIATANQGSEATYESGFVIDKFPISRPNLTFSTLTVSNMSPEDSSIYLCSGALMNTEAFFGQGTRLTVV.

In regard to this clone: Other DNA sequences in the sample encode the same CDR3. The chain combines TRBV7-9 with TRBJ1-3; TRBD1 agrees at 8 bases. V lost 5 bases and J lost 3; bases outside the gene matches: 6. The germline gives CDR1 SEHNR, CDR2 FQNEAQ (reference sequence). CDR3 length: 15 amino acids. CDR3 sequence (DNA): TGTGCCAGCAGCCTCGGGACAGGCGGTGGAAACACCATATATTTT. It encodes CASSLGTGGGNTIYF. Drawing the rest from reference TRBV7-9 and TRBJ1-3, the complete variable domain is DTGVSQNPRHKITKRGQNVTFRCDPISEHNRLYWYRQTLGQGPEFLTYFQNEAQLEKSRLLSDRFSAERPKGSFSTLEIQRTEQGDSAMYLCASSLGTGGGNTIYFGEGSWLTVV.

The chain uses TRBV18 and TRBJ1-2; 7 bases fit TRBD1. The V gene end was trimmed by 2 bases and the J gene end by 1 base; junction bases not matched to a gene: 4. Germline CDR1 reads KGHSH; CDR2 reads LQKENI. The CDR3 extends over 15 amino acids. The CDR3, as DNA: TGTGCCAGCTCACCAGGGGGGACAGTTAACTATGGCTACACCTTC. This translates into CASSPGGTVNYGYTF.

The J gene is TRBJ1-2, the V gene TRBV28; a weak D match, TRBD1 (6 bases). The germline V gene has CDR1 MDHEN and CDR2 SYDVKM. The length of the CDR3 is 17 residues. V lost 3 bases and J 4 bases, leaving 21 bases between the germline ends. CDR3 region: CASSFKLGNREGYGYTF. For the CDR3, the DNA is TGTGCCAGCAGTTTTAAGCTGGGGAACAGGGAAGGCTATGGCTACACCTTC.

The rearrangement joins TRBV28 to TRBJ1-1; 7 nucleotides agree with TRBD1. This CDR3 has 14 residues. Germline-derived CDR1 and CDR2 are MDHEN and SYDVKM. V was pared by 4 bases and J by 4 bases, with 6 bases of the junction left unmatched. CDR3 region: CASSSQGIGTEAFF. CDR3 nucleotide sequence: TGTGCCAGCAGTTCACAGGGGATTGGCACTGAAGCTTTCTTT.

This rearrangement joins TRBV5-6 to TRBJ2-7, with no clear D. This CDR3 region has 11 residues. Germline CDR1 and CDR2: SGHDT and YYEEEE. The V end was cut by 0 bases, the J end by 5 bases, with 3 bases between. The CDR3 protein is CASSLGDEQYF. The CDR3 DNA reads TGTGCCAGCAGCTTGGGCGACGAGCAGTACTTC.

This rearrangement joins TRBV4-1 to TRBJ2-7, with D perhaps TRBD1 (5 bases). The germline V gene encodes CDR1 MGHRA and CDR2 YSYEKL. Trimming left V 0 bases short and J 2 bases short, with 14 bases between. The CDR3 covers 16 residues. The CDR3 DNA sequence: TGCGCCAGCAGCCAAGAGTGGCGACAGAGGACCTACGAGCAGTACTTC. Translating it yields CASSQEWRQRTYEQYF.

The rearrangement joins TRBV6-6 to TRBJ1-4; 7 nucleotides match TRBD1. Trimming cost V 6 bases and J 12 bases; bases outside gene matches: 4. Germline CDR1 reads MNHNY; CDR2 reads SVGAGI (reference sequence). This CDR3 contains 11 residues. The CDR3 spells CASSLGQQLFF. In DNA form, the CDR3 reads TGTGCCAGCAGCTTGGGACAGCAACTGTTTTTT.